These T cell receptor beta chains were read from a single sample in a study of CDR3 diversity in severe acne. TCRdb fed the PCR reads into MiXCR, producing one record per CDR3 protein. The sample shows about 97,000 distinct CDR3 sequences, 51% of them seen only once. The sequencing sample was made of blood. The receptor source for this set is a male donor with acne. Each CDR3 is given with its conserved first and last residue. D genes are given only for firm matches. The size field is filled for only some rows; it gives once, few, many or a size class.

cdr3_aa cdr3_nt j_call v_call d_call clone_size
CASSQVLSSYEQYF TGTGCCAGCAGCCAAGTTCTCAGTTCCTACGAGCAGTACTTC TRBJ2-7 TRBV14 - many
CSAKGDSLYEQYF TGCAGTGCCAAAGGGGACTCCCTCTACGAGCAGTACTTC TRBJ2-7 TRBV20-1 - medium-sized
CASSSDHF TGTGCCAGCAGTTCGGACCACTTT TRBJ1-3 TRBV6-6 - -
CASRLAGGYTQYF TGTGCCAGCCGACTAGCGGGCGGGTATACGCAGTATTTT TRBJ2-3 TRBV12-3/TRBV12-4 TRBD2 -
CASNSGSSYEQYF TGTGCCAGTAACAGCGGGAGCTCCTACGAGCAGTACTTC TRBJ2-7 TRBV19 TRBD2 few
CSASAPSEQYF TGCAGTGCTAGTGCGCCTAGTGAGCAGTACTTC TRBJ2-7 TRBV20-1 - medium-sized
CASSPRTESYEQYF TGTGCCAGCAGCCCTCGGACAGAGTCCTACGAGCAGTACTTC TRBJ2-7 TRBV11-2 - many
CASNSLESNEQFF TGTGCCAGTAACAGCTTGGAGAGCAATGAGCAGTTCTTC TRBJ2-1 TRBV19 - -
CSAPGQAEISPLHF TGCAGTGCACCCGGGCAGGCCGAAATTTCACCCCTCCACTTT TRBJ1-6 TRBV20-1 - -
CSARLPARRTDTQYF TGCAGTGCTAGGTTGCCAGCCCGTCGCACAGATACGCAGTATTTT TRBJ2-3 TRBV20-1 - few
CASSQLATNEQFF TGCGCCAGCAGCCAACTTGCAACTAATGAGCAGTTCTTC TRBJ2-1 TRBV4-3 - few
CASSQEGIPRSTDTQYF TGCGCCAGCAGCCAAGAGGGTATTCCGCGGAGCACAGATACGCAGTATTTT TRBJ2-3 TRBV4-1 - -
CASSRTGGAVDEQFF TGCGCCAGCAGTCGAACAGGGGGCGCTGTCGATGAGCAGTTCTTC TRBJ2-1 TRBV5-1 TRBD1 -
CSARVVVGETQYF TGCAGTGCTAGAGTGGTGGTCGGAGAGACCCAGTACTTC TRBJ2-5 TRBV20-1 - many
CASSPVGGTHGYTF TGTGCCAGCAGCCCCGTTGGGGGAACCCATGGCTACACCTTC TRBJ1-2 TRBV11-1 - -
CAIGPGSYEQYF TGTGCCATCGGTCCGGGTTCCTACGAGCAGTACTTC TRBJ2-7 TRBV10-3 - -
CASSTGLAEVFVATNEKLFF TGTGCCAGCAGCACCGGACTAGCGGAGGTCTTCGTTGCAACTAATGAAAAACTGTTTTTT TRBJ1-4 TRBV7-6 - -
CATSDPKPPGRSTDTQYF TGTGCCACCAGTGATCCAAAGCCTCCGGGACGGAGCACAGATACGCAGTATTTT TRBJ2-3 TRBV24-1 - many
CASSPSRDRGRETQYF TGTGCCAGCAGCCCCTCCCGGGACAGGGGGCGGGAGACCCAGTACTTC TRBJ2-5 TRBV7-8 TRBD1 -
CSVGTGANQPQHF TGCAGCGTTGGGACAGGGGCAAATCAGCCCCAGCATTTT TRBJ1-5 TRBV29-1 TRBD1 -
CASSSNPYGTGGYYTF TGTGCCAGCAGTTCCAATCCTTACGGGACAGGGGGTTATTACACCTTC TRBJ1-2 TRBV6-5 TRBD1 -
CSATTSGRPYDTQYF TGCAGTGCTACGACTAGCGGGAGGCCCTACGATACGCAGTATTTT TRBJ2-3 TRBV20-1 TRBD2 once
CAWSAPGDAGELFF TGTGCCTGGAGCGCCCCGGGCGATGCCGGGGAGCTGTTTTTT TRBJ2-2 TRBV30 - few
CASSQEGGPYYEQYF TGTGCCAGCAGCCAAGAGGGAGGGCCCTATTACGAGCAGTACTTC TRBJ2-7 TRBV4-2 TRBD2 -
CASSLRGLPNSPLHF TGTGCCAGCAGCTTGCGTGGCCTTCCTAATTCACCCCTCCACTTT TRBJ1-6 TRBV7-3 - few
CASSVTGLSTDTQYF TGTGCCAGCAGCGTGACGGGACTCAGCACAGATACGCAGTATTTT TRBJ2-3 TRBV9 - many
CASSVWAGAETQYF TGCGCCAGCAGTGTGTGGGCGGGAGCAGAGACCCAGTACTTC TRBJ2-5 TRBV10-2 TRBD2 -
CASGGGELFF TGTGCCTCCGGGGGTGGGGAGCTGTTTTTT TRBJ2-2 TRBV2 - -
CASSHGYGPGELFF TGTGCCAGCAGCCATGGCTATGGACCCGGGGAGCTGTTTTTT TRBJ2-2 TRBV4-2 - many
CASSPGRLPGSNQPQHF TGTGCCAGCAGCCCAGGTCGTTTGCCGGGGAGCAATCAGCCCCAGCATTTT TRBJ1-5 TRBV7-8 - many
CSADLTGGLYEQYF TGCAGTGCTGACTTGACAGGGGGCTTATACGAGCAGTACTTC TRBJ2-7 TRBV20-1 TRBD1 -
CSASRGIPFEQYF TGCAGTGCTAGTCGCGGGATCCCCTTCGAGCAGTACTTC TRBJ2-7 TRBV20-1 - -
CASSMGVEETQYF TGTGCCAGCAGCATGGGGGTCGAGGAGACCCAGTACTTC TRBJ2-5 TRBV12-3/TRBV12-4 - once
CASSQLDTGELFF TGTGCCAGCAGCCAACTGGACACCGGGGAGCTGTTTTTT TRBJ2-2 TRBV14 - few
CASSEFSANTGELFF TGTGCCAGCAGTGAATTCTCGGCGAACACCGGGGAGCTGTTTTTT TRBJ2-2 TRBV25-1 - -
CASETRGLREKYF TGTGCCAGCGAGACCCGGGGACTACGGGAGAAGTACTTC TRBJ2-7 TRBV6-2/TRBV6-3 TRBD2 -
CASSLGTGTTGGAQSPLHF TGTGCCAGCAGCCTAGGGACAGGGACCACCGGGGGCGCGCAATCACCCCTCCACTTT TRBJ1-6 TRBV12-3/TRBV12-4 TRBD1 -
CASSFRRQGAETQYF TGTGCCAGCAGCTTCCGGCGACAGGGGGCGGAGACCCAGTACTTC TRBJ2-5 TRBV7-6 TRBD1 few
CASRGGHTGELFF TGTGCCAGCAGGGGGGGCCACACCGGGGAGCTGTTTTTT TRBJ2-2 TRBV2 - -